This T cell receptor beta chain stems from a study of CD8+CD57+ T cells in acquired aplastic anemia. Study-wide context: Sorted CD4+ and CD8+ cells gave a mean 3.2 ug DNA, range about 0.19 to 27.4 ug.

Sequenced patients had shown CD8+CD57+ cell expansion by flow cytometry. Using genomic DNA as the template, TCR beta VDJ and CDR3 profiling was carried out. MiXCR, applied by TCRdb to the reads, yields one record per CDR3 protein. The table records 200,000 to 250,000 distinct CDR3 sequences, approximately 45% of them present only once. The sample holds many counts of this clonotype. The CDR3 is 14 amino acids. In germline, CDR1 is DFQATT, CDR2 SNEGSKA (reference sequence). The V end was cut by 4 bases, the J end by 5 bases, with 14 bases between. Sequenced material: sorted CD4+, CD8+, or CD8+CD57+ T cells (not recorded which) from PBMCs. The chain joins TRBV20-1 to TRBJ1-4; D gene unclear. The receptor was derived from a human donor with aplastic anemia. This CDR3 reads CSAIVPEQNEKLFF. In nucleotides, the CDR3 is TGCAGTGCTATAGTACCAGAGCAAAATGAAAAACTGTTTTTT.